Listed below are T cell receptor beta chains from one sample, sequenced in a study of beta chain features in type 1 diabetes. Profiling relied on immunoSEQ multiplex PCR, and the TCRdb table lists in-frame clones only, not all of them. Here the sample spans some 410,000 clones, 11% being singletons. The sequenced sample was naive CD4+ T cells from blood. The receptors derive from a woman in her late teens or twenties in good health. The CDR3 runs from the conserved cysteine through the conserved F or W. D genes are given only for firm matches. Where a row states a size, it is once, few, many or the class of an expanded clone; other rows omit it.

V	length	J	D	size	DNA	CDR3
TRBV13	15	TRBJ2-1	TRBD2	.	TGTGCCAGCAGCTTTAGCGGGGGATGGTACAATGAGCAGTTCTTC	CASSFSGGWYNEQFF
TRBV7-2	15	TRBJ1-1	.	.	TGTGCCAGCAGCTTAGATTCGGGCAGGATCACTGAAGCTTTCTTT	CASSLDSGRITEAFF
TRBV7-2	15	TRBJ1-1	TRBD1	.	TGTGCCAGCAGCCCGGGACAGGGAGGAAAAACTGAAGCTTTCTTT	CASSPGQGGKTEAFF
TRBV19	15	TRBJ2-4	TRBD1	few	TGTGCCAGTAGCCCCCGACAGGGTGGCAAAAACATTCAGTACTTC	CASSPRQGGKNIQYF
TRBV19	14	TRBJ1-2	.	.	TGTGCCAGTAGTATTCCCGGGATTAACTATGGCTACACCTTC	CASSIPGINYGYTF
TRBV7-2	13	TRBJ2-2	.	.	TGTGCCAGCAGCGTACTACAGGGTTGGGAGCTGTTTTTT	CASSVLQGWELFF
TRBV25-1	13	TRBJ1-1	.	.	TGTGCCAGCAGAGAGAGTACAGGGACTGAAGCTTTCTTT	CASRESTGTEAFF
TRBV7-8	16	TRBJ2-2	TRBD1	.	TGTGCCAGCAGCCCCCTGGTGGCAGGGGGTACCGGGGAGCTGTTTTTT	CASSPLVAGGTGELFF
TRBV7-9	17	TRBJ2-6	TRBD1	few	TGTGCCAGCAGCTTCCTAGGGACAGTCTCTGGGGCCAACGTCCTGACTTTC	CASSFLGTVSGANVLTF
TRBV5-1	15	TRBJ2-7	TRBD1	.	TGCGCCAGCAGCAGGTGGGGACAGGGTTCGGGCGAGCAGTACTTC	CASSRWGQGSGEQYF
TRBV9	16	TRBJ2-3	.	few	TGTGCCAGCAGCCCGAGACTAGTTCAGGGAACAGATACGCAGTATTTT	CASSPRLVQGTDTQYF
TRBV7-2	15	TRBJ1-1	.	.	TGTGCCAGCAGCTTAGAGTTCGGCAGGGGTACTGAAGCTTTCTTT	CASSLEFGRGTEAFF
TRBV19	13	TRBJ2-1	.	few	TGTGCCATCTCCCCCGGGAGAGGGAATGAGCAGTTCTTC	CAISPGRGNEQFF
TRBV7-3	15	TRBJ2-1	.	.	TGTGCCAGCAGCTCTTTGATCGGTGCGTCCTATGAGCAGTTCTTC	CASSSLIGASYEQFF
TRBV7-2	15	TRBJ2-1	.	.	TGTGCCAGCAGCTTAGGGGGCGACCTCTCGGCCCAGCAGTTCTTC	CASSLGGDLSAQQFF
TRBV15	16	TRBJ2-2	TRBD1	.	TGTGCCACCAGCGGAGACAGGGTGGCGAACACCGGGGAGCTGTTTTTT	CATSGDRVANTGELFF
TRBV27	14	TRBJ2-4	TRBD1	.	TGTGCCAGCAGGAGACAGGGGGCCAAAAACATTCAGTACTTC	CASRRQGAKNIQYF
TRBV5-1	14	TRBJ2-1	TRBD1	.	TGCGCCAGCAGCCTACGACAGGGGGCCGATGAGCAGTTCTTC	CASSLRQGADEQFF
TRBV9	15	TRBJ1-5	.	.	TGTGCCAGCGATGGGGGCCCCTATAGCAATCAGCCCCAGCATTTT	CASDGGPYSNQPQHF
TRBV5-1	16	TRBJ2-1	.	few	TGCGCCAGCAGCGGAACCCCGAGAGGAGCCTACAATGAGCAGTTCTTC	CASSGTPRGAYNEQFF
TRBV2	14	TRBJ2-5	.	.	TGTGCCAGCAGTGAAATCGACAGATATGAGACCCAGTACTTC	CASSEIDRYETQYF
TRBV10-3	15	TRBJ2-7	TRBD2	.	TGTGCCATCAGTAATCTAGCGGGAGGGAGCTACGAGCAGTACTTC	CAISNLAGGSYEQYF
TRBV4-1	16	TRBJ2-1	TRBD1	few	TGCGCCAGCAGCCAACCGACAGGGCCCCGTTACAATGAGCAGTTCTTC	CASSQPTGPRYNEQFF
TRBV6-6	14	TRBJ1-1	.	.	TGTGCCAGCAGTCCCCTGGGCGACGAGACTGAAGCTTTCTTT	CASSPLGDETEAFF
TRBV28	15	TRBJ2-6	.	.	TGTGCCAGCAGTTTGGGACGGTCTGGGGCCAACGTCCTGACTTTC	CASSLGRSGANVLTF
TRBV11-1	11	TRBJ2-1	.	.	TGTGCCAGCAGCTTAGACGGTGAGCAGTTCTTC	CASSLDGEQFF
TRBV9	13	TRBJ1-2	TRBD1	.	TGTGCCAGCAGCCTAACCGGGACAGGGAGCTACACCTTC	CASSLTGTGSYTF
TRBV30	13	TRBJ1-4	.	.	TGTGCCTGGAGTGTACCAGGGAATGAAAAACTGTTTTTT	CAWSVPGNEKLFF
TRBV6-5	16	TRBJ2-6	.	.	TGTGCCAGCAGTTACTCGAATCGGGGTGGGGCCAACGTCCTGACTTTC	CASSYSNRGGANVLTF
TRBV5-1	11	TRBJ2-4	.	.	TGCGCCAGCAGCTTGGACAGTCTTCAGTACTTC	CASSLDSLQYF
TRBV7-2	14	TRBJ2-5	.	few	TGTGCCAGCAGCGATACGGGACGTACAGAGACCCAGTACTTC	CASSDTGRTETQYF
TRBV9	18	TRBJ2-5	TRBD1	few	TGTGCCAGCAGCGTAGCTTCCCCAGCAGGGGGTATGCGGGAGACCCAGTACTTC	CASSVASPAGGMRETQYF
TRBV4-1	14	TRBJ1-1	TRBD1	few	TGCGCCAGCAGCCCACAGGGGCCGAACACTGAAGCTTTCTTT	CASSPQGPNTEAFF
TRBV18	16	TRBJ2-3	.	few	TGTGCCAGCTCACCAGCTGGGCACAGGGTCGCAGATACGCAGTATTTT	CASSPAGHRVADTQYF
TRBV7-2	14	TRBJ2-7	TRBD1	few	TGTGCCAGCAGCTTATGGGGACAGCCCTACGAGCAGTACTTC	CASSLWGQPYEQYF
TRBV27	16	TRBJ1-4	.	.	TGTGCCAGCAGTTTATCGAGTCGGGGGACTAATGAAAAACTGTTTTTT	CASSLSSRGTNEKLFF
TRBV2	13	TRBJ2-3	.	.	TGTGCCAGCAGGAGGGACCAAACAGATACGCAGTATTTT	CASRRDQTDTQYF
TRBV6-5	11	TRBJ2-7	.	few	TGTGCCAGCAGTTCTGCCTACGAGCAGTACTTC	CASSSAYEQYF
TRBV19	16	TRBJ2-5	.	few	TGTGCCAGTAAGCCCGAGGCGGGCCCGATGGGAGAGACCCAGTACTTC	CASKPEAGPMGETQYF
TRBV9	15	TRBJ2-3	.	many	TGTGCCAGCAGCGTAGACGACTTCTATGGGGATACGCAGTATTTT	CASSVDDFYGDTQYF
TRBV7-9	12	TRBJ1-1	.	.	TGTGCCGGACTACGAGGGCCCACTGAAGCTTTCTTT	CAGLRGPTEAFF
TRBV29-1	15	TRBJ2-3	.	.	TGCAGCGTTGAAGTGGGCAGGTCTATCACAGATACGCAGTATTTT	CSVEVGRSITDTQYF
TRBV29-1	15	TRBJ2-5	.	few	TGCAGCGTTCCTACACCCGGGACCTGGGGTGAGACCCAGTACTTC	CSVPTPGTWGETQYF
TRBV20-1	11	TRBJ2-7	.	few	TGCAGTGCTAGCTCGAGGTACGAGCAGTACTTC	CSASSRYEQYF
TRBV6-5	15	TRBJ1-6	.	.	TGTGCCAGCAGTTACTCGTTCCAGACTAATTCACCCCTCCACTTT	CASSYSFQTNSPLHF
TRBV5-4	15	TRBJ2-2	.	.	TGTGCCAGCAGCTTGGTTGGTGGGGACACCGGGGAGCTGTTTTTT	CASSLVGGDTGELFF
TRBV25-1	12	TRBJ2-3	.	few	TGTGCCAGCAGGAGGGGCCCGAATACGCAGTATTTT	CASRRGPNTQYF
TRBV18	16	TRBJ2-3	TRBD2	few	TGTGCCAGCTCACTACTTAGCGGGAGTCTTTCAGATACGCAGTATTTT	CASSLLSGSLSDTQYF
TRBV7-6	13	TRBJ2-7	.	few	TGTGCCAGCAGCCGGACAGACTCCTACGAGCAGTACTTC	CASSRTDSYEQYF
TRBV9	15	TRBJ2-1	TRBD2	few	TGTGCCAGCAGCGTACGGGGCGGGAGGGCCGGTGAGCAGTTCTTC	CASSVRGGRAGEQFF
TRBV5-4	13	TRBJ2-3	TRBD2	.	TGTGCCAGCAGCTTAAGCGGGAGAGATACGCAGTATTTT	CASSLSGRDTQYF
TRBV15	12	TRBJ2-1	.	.	TGTGCCACCAGCAGAGATGCAGATGAGCAGTTCTTC	CATSRDADEQFF
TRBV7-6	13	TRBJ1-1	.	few	TGTGCCAGCAGCTTACAGGTTGCGACTGAAGCTTTCTTT	CASSLQVATEAFF
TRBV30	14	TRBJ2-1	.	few	TGTGCCTGGGATACGGGAGTCTCCTACAATGAGCAGTTCTTC	CAWDTGVSYNEQFF
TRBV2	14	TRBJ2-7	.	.	TGTGCCAGCAGTTTAGCGCAGAGCTCCTACGAGCAGTACTTC	CASSLAQSSYEQYF
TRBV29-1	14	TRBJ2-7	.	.	TGCAGCGTTGATAAAGGGGCGGCAGGGGACGAGCAGTACTTC	CSVDKGAAGDEQYF
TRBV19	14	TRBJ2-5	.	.	TGTGCCAGTAGTAGCTCAAGGGATCAAGAGACCCAGTACTTC	CASSSSRDQETQYF
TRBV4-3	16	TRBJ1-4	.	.	TGCGCCAGCAGCCAAGACCCGGGGTTGGGTAACGAAAAACTGTTTTTT	CASSQDPGLGNEKLFF
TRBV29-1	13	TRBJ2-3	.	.	TGCAGCCTCCAGGGCGGGTGGACAGATACGCAGTATTTT	CSLQGGWTDTQYF